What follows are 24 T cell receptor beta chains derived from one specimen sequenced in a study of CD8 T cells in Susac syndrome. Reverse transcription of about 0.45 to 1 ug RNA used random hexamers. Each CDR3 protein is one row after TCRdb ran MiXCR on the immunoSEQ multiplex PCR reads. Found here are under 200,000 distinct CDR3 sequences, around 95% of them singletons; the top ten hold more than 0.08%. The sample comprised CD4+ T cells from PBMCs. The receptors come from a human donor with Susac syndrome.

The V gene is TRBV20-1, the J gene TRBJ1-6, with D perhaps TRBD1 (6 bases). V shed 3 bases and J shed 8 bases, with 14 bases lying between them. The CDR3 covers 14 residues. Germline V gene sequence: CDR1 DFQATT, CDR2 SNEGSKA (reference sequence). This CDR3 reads CSARWGGTDSPLHF. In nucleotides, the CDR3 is TGCAGTGCTAGGTGGGGGGGCACGGATTCACCCCTCCACTTT.

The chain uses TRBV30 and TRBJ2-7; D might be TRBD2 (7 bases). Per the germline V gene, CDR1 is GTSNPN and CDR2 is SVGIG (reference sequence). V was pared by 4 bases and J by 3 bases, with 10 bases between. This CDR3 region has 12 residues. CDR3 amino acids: CAWIGGGYEQYF. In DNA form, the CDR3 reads TGTGCCTGGATAGGGGGGGGCTACGAGCAGTACTTC.

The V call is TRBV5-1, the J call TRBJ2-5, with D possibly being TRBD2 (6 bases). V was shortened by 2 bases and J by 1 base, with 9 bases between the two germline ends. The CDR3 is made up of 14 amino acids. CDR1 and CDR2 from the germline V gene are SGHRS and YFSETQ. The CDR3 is CASSFGLSQETQYF. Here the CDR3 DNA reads TGCGCCAGCAGCTTCGGACTATCCCAAGAGACCCAGTACTTC.

Here the CDR3 reads CASSLLAGPSYNEQFF. CDR3 nucleotide sequence: TGTGCCAGCAGTCTTCTAGCGGGCCCCTCCTACAATGAGCAGTTCTTC. The chain joins TRBV27 to TRBJ2-1, with 8 bases fitting TRBD2. Germline-derived CDR1 and CDR2 are MNHEY and SMNVEV (reference sequence). CDR3 length: 16 residues. V gave up 5 bases and J gave up 0 bases; unmatched junction bases: 6.

Here the CDR3 reads CASSYGPGGTGELFF. CDR3 DNA: TGTGCCAGCAGTTATGGGCCAGGGGGGACCGGGGAGCTGTTTTTT. This chain links TRBV6-5 with TRBJ2-2; a weak D match, TRBD1 (7 bases). This CDR3 region has 15 residues. V was cut by 3 bases and J by 5 bases, with 13 bases left in between. CDR1 is MNHEY, CDR2 SVGAGI, per germline.

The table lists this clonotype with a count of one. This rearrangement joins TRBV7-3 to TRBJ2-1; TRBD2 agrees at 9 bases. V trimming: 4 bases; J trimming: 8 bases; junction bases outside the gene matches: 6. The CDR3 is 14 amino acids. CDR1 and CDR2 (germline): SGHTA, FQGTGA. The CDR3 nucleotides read TGTGCCAGCAGCTCGGGACTAGCTGCGGATGAGCAGTTCTTC. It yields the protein CASSSGLAADEQFF.

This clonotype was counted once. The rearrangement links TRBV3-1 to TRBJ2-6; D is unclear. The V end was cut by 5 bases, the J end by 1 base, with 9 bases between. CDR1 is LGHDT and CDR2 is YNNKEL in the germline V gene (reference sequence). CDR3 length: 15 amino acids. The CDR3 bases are TGTGCCAGCAGCTCCTTAAGATCTGGGGCCAACGTCCTGACTTTC. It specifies CASSSLRSGANVLTF.

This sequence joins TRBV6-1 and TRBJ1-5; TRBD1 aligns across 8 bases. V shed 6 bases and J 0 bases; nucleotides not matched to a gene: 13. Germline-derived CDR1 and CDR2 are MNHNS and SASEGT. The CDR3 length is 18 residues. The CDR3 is CASSPGQVLATSNQPQHF. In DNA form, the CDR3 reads TGTGCCAGCAGCCCGGGACAGGTCTTGGCTACTAGCAATCAGCCCCAGCATTTT.

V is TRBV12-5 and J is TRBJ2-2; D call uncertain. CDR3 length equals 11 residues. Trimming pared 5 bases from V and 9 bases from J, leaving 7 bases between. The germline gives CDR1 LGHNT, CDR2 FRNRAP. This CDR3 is CASGPPRELFF. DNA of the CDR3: TGTGCTAGTGGTCCCCCCAGGGAGCTGTTTTTT.

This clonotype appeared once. This chain's CDR3 is CASSQGQGTEQFF. The CDR3 coding sequence is TGTGCCAGCAGCCAAGGTCAGGGTACTGAGCAGTTCTTC. The chain employs TRBV14 and TRBJ2-1, with D possibly TRBD1 on 5 matching bases. The V and J ends lost 1 base and 9 bases respectively, with 10 bases between them. This CDR3 contains 13 residues. In germline, CDR1 is SGHDN, CDR2 FVKESK.

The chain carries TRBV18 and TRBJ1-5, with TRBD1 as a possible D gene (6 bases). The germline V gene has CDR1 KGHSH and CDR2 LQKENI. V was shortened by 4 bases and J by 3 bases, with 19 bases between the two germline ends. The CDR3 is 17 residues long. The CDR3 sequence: CASSRLGGAGSNQPQHF. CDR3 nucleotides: TGTGCCAGCTCACGGTTGGGGGGCGCAGGTTCCAATCAGCCCCAGCATTTT.

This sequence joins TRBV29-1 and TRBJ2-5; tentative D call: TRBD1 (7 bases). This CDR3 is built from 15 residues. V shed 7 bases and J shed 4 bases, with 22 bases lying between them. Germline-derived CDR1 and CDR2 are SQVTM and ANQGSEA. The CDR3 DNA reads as TGCAGCGCCCAAACTACAGGGGCGGGAAGAGAGACCCAGTACTTC. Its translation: CSAQTTGAGRETQYF.

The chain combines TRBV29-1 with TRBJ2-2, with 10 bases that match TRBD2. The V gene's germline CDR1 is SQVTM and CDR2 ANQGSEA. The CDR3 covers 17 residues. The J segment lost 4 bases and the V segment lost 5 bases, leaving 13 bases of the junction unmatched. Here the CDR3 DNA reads TGCAGCGTTCTGGGACTAGCGCTTTCTGGCGCCACCGGGGAGCTGTTTTTT. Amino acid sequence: CSVLGLALSGATGELFF.

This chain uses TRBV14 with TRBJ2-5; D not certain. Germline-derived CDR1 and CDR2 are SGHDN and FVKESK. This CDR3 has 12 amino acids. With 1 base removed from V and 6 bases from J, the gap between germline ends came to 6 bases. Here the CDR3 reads CASSQAGKTQYF. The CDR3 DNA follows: TGTGCCAGCAGCCAAGCCGGAAAGACCCAGTACTTC.

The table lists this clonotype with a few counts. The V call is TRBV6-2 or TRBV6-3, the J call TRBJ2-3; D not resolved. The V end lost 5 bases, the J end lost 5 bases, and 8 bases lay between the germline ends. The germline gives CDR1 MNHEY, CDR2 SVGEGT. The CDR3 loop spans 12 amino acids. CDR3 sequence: CASSLLGDTQYF. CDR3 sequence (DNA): TGTGCCAGCAGTCTACTCGGAGATACGCAGTATTTT.

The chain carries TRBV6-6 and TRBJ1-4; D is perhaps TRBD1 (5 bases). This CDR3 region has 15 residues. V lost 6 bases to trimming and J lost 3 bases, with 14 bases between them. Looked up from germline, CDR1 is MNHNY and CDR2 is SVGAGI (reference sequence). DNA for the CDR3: TGTGCCAGCAGAAGCGGAGGGGTGCCTAATGAAAAACTGTTTTTT. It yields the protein CASRSGGVPNEKLFF.

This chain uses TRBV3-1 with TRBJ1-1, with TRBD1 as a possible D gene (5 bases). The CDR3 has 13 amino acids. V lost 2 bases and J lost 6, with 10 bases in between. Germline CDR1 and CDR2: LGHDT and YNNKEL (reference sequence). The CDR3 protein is CASSQHQGAEAFF. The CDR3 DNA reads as TGTGCCAGCAGCCAACACCAGGGCGCTGAAGCTTTCTTT.

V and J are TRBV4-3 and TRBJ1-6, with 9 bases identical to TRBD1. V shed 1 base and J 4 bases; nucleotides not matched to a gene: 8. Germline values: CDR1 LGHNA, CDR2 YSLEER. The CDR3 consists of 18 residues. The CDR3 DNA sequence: TGCGCCAGCAGCCAAGGGGGACAGGGTAGGACGTATAATTCACCCCTCCACTTT. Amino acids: CASSQGGQGRTYNSPLHF.

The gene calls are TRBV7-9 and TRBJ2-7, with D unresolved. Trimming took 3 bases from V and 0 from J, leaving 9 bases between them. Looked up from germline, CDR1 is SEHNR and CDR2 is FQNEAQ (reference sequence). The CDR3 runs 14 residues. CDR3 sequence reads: CASSFSGPSYEQYF. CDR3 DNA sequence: TGTGCCAGCAGCTTCTCGGGCCCCTCCTACGAGCAGTACTTC.

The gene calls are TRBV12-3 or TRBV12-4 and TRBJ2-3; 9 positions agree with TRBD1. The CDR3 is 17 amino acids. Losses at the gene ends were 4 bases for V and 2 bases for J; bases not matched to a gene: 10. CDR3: CASSSRTGVRATDTQYF. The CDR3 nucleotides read TGTGCCAGCAGTTCTAGGACAGGGGTGAGGGCCACAGATACGCAGTATTTT.

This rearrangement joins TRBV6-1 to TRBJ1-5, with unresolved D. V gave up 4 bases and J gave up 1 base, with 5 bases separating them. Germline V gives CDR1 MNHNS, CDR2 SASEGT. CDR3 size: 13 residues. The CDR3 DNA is TGTGCCAGCAGTGTATTCAGCAATCAGCCCCAGCATTTT. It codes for CASSVFSNQPQHF.

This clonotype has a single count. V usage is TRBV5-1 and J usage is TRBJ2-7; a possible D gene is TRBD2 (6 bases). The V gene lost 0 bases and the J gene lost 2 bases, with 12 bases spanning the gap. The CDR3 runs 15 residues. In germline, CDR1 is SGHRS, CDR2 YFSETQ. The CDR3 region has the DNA TGCGCCAGCAGCTTGGGGGACTGGGCGGCCTACGAGCAGTACTTC. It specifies CASSLGDWAAYEQYF.

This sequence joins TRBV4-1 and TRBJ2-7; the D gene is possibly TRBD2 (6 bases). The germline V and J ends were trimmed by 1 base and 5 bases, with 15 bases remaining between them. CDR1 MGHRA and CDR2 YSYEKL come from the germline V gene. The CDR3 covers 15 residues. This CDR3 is CASSQVSLASHEQYF. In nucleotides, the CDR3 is TGCGCCAGCAGCCAAGTGAGCCTAGCGTCCCACGAGCAGTACTTC.

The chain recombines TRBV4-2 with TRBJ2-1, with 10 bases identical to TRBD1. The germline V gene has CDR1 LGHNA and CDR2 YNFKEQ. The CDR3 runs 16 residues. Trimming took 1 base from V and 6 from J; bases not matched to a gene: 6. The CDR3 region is CASSQVGTGAGNEQFF. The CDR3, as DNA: TGTGCCAGCAGCCAAGTGGGGACAGGGGCCGGCAATGAGCAGTTCTTC.